This is a list of T cell receptor beta chains from one sample in a study of cytomegalovirus exposure and HLA in healthy donors. TCRdb's copy holds only in-frame clones and misses some; the assay was immunoSEQ multiplex PCR. The repertoire holds more than 80,000 clones, with 65% to 75% as singletons. Sequenced sample: PBMCs. Receptor source: a man aged 55 to 70 in good health and CMV-seronegative. Both conserved end residues are part of each CDR3. A D gene is named only where the DNA matches it firmly. Expanded clones are given a class, and other clones once, few, many or no size at all.

CDR3 protein: CASRPPGGGETQYF
CDR3 DNA: TGTGCCAGCAGGCCCCCGGGGGGCGGGGAGACCCAGTACTTC
clone size: .
D gene: .
V gene: TRBV25-1
J gene: TRBJ2-5
CDR3 length: 14

CDR3 protein: CASSSRGGTSGEETQYF
CDR3 DNA: TGCGCCAGCAGCTCCCGCGGCGGAACTAGCGGGGAAGAGACCCAGTACTTC
clone size: .
D gene: TRBD2
V gene: TRBV5-1
J gene: TRBJ2-5
CDR3 length: 17

CDR3 protein: CARSLDRVGNTIYF
CDR3 DNA: TGTGCCAGAAGCTTGGACAGGGTTGGAAACACCATATATTTT
clone size: .
D gene: .
V gene: TRBV5-3
J gene: TRBJ1-3
CDR3 length: 14

CDR3 protein: CASRRGDTEAFF
CDR3 DNA: TGCGCCAGCAGAAGGGGTGACACTGAAGCTTTCTTT
clone size: .
D gene: .
V gene: TRBV4-1
J gene: TRBJ1-1
CDR3 length: 12

CDR3 protein: CAWAPGLATYEQFF
CDR3 DNA: TGTGCCTGGGCACCGGGACTAGCGACCTATGAGCAGTTCTTC
clone size: .
D gene: TRBD2
V gene: TRBV30
J gene: TRBJ2-1
CDR3 length: 14

CDR3 protein: CASRGGSMMLAFF
CDR3 DNA: TGTGCCAGTAGGGGCGGGAGTATGATGCTAGCTTTCTTT
clone size: .
D gene: .
V gene: TRBV19
J gene: TRBJ1-1
CDR3 length: 13

CDR3 protein: CASSVTPGQGHEKLFF
CDR3 DNA: TGTGCCAGCAGCGTAACACCGGGACAGGGACATGAAAAACTGTTTTTT
clone size: .
D gene: TRBD1
V gene: TRBV9
J gene: TRBJ1-4
CDR3 length: 16

CDR3 protein: CASGTGEYNTGELFF
CDR3 DNA: TGTGCCAGCGGAACAGGGGAATATAACACCGGGGAGCTGTTTTTT
clone size: few
D gene: TRBD1
V gene: TRBV11-1
J gene: TRBJ2-2
CDR3 length: 15

CDR3 protein: CASSSQRPPWEQYF
CDR3 DNA: TGTGCCAGCAGTTCCCAGCGACCCCCTTGGGAGCAGTACTTC
clone size: .
D gene: .
V gene: TRBV27
J gene: TRBJ2-7
CDR3 length: 14

CDR3 protein: CASSSHGGSNQPQHF
CDR3 DNA: TGTGCCAGCAGCTCCCACGGGGGTAGCAATCAGCCCCAGCATTTT
clone size: .
D gene: .
V gene: TRBV11-2
J gene: TRBJ1-5
CDR3 length: 15

CDR3 protein: CASSPPAVAGGTGELFF
CDR3 DNA: TGTGCCAGCTCACCACCGGCGGTAGCGGGGGGCACCGGGGAGCTGTTTTTT
clone size: .
D gene: TRBD2
V gene: TRBV18
J gene: TRBJ2-2
CDR3 length: 17

CDR3 protein: CASSSLRGGTQYF
CDR3 DNA: TGTGCCAGCAGCTCCCTGAGGGGGGGGACCCAGTACTTC
clone size: few
D gene: .
V gene: TRBV7-2
J gene: TRBJ2-5
CDR3 length: 13

CDR3 protein: CATSREKGFNEQYF
CDR3 DNA: TGTGCCACCAGCAGAGAGAAGGGGTTCAACGAGCAGTACTTC
clone size: once
D gene: .
V gene: TRBV15
J gene: TRBJ2-7
CDR3 length: 14

CDR3 protein: CASTVNSGEGETQYF
CDR3 DNA: TGTGCCAGCACCGTCAATAGCGGGGAGGGAGAGACCCAGTACTTC
clone size: .
D gene: TRBD2
V gene: TRBV2
J gene: TRBJ2-5
CDR3 length: 15

CDR3 protein: CASSLGGGTEAFF
CDR3 DNA: TGTGCCAGTAGCCTTGGGGGGGGTACCGAAGCTTTCTTT
clone size: .
D gene: .
V gene: TRBV19
J gene: TRBJ1-1
CDR3 length: 13

CDR3 protein: CASSVGPDMNTEAFF
CDR3 DNA: TGTGCCAGCAGCGTAGGCCCAGACATGAACACTGAAGCTTTCTTT
clone size: .
D gene: .
V gene: TRBV9
J gene: TRBJ1-1
CDR3 length: 15

CDR3 protein: CASSPDRYEQYF
CDR3 DNA: TGTGCCAGCAGCCCCGACAGATACGAGCAGTACTTC
clone size: .
D gene: .
V gene: TRBV13
J gene: TRBJ2-7
CDR3 length: 12

CDR3 protein: CASSVDGRGSPLHF
CDR3 DNA: TGTGCCAGCAGCGTAGACGGGAGGGGATCACCCCTCCACTTT
clone size: .
D gene: .
V gene: TRBV9
J gene: TRBJ1-6
CDR3 length: 14

CDR3 protein: CASSVGRGGNSPLHF
CDR3 DNA: TGTGCCAGCAGCGTAGGGAGGGGAGGTAATTCACCCCTCCACTTT
clone size: .
D gene: .
V gene: TRBV9
J gene: TRBJ1-6
CDR3 length: 15

CDR3 protein: CASSVGDRGGGYTF
CDR3 DNA: TGTGCCAGCAGCGTAGGGGACAGGGGCGGTGGCTACACCTTC
clone size: .
D gene: TRBD1
V gene: TRBV9
J gene: TRBJ1-2
CDR3 length: 14

CDR3 protein: CATSSSGVDSSPLHF
CDR3 DNA: TGTGCCACCAGCAGCTCCGGGGTTGATTCTTCACCCCTCCACTTT
clone size: once
D gene: .
V gene: TRBV15
J gene: TRBJ1-6
CDR3 length: 15

CDR3 protein: CASSPRTSGGLVEMYF
CDR3 DNA: TGTGCCAGCAGCCCCCGGACTAGCGGGGGGCTCGTCGAAATGTATTTT
clone size: .
D gene: TRBD2
V gene: TRBV11-2
J gene: TRBJ2-3
CDR3 length: 16

CDR3 protein: CASRTGLRVNNEQFF
CDR3 DNA: TGTGCCAGCAGGACGGGACTTCGGGTCAACAATGAGCAGTTCTTC
clone size: .
D gene: .
V gene: TRBV2
J gene: TRBJ2-1
CDR3 length: 15

CDR3 protein: CASSDGGHYGYTF
CDR3 DNA: TGTGCCAGCAGTGACGGGGGGCACTATGGCTACACCTTC
clone size: .
D gene: .
V gene: TRBV6-1
J gene: TRBJ1-2
CDR3 length: 13

CDR3 protein: CASSLYSPGGGYVDGYTF
CDR3 DNA: TGTGCCAGCAGTTTATACTCCCCGGGGGGAGGGTATGTAGATGGCTACACCTTC
clone size: once
D gene: .
V gene: TRBV27
J gene: TRBJ1-2
CDR3 length: 18

CDR3 protein: CASSKRGALAGGRGTQYF
CDR3 DNA: TGCGCCAGCAGCAAAAGGGGGGCTCTAGCGGGGGGGCGGGGGACCCAGTACTTC
clone size: .
D gene: TRBD2
V gene: TRBV10-2
J gene: TRBJ2-5
CDR3 length: 18

CDR3 protein: CASSPTGGQNNSPLHF
CDR3 DNA: TGTGCCAGCTCCCCCACCGGAGGACAGAACAATTCACCCCTCCACTTT
clone size: .
D gene: .
V gene: TRBV18
J gene: TRBJ1-6
CDR3 length: 16

CDR3 protein: CASSQDFPGYNTGELFF
CDR3 DNA: TGTGCCAGCAGCCAAGATTTCCCAGGATATAACACCGGGGAGCTGTTTTTT
clone size: once
D gene: .
V gene: TRBV14
J gene: TRBJ2-2
CDR3 length: 17

CDR3 protein: CASTNRGNTEAFF
CDR3 DNA: TGTGCCAGTACCAATAGGGGGAACACTGAAGCTTTCTTT
clone size: .
D gene: .
V gene: TRBV19
J gene: TRBJ1-1
CDR3 length: 13

CDR3 protein: CASGLDRGQYF
CDR3 DNA: TGTGCTAGTGGTTTAGACAGGGGGCAGTACTTC
clone size: .
D gene: TRBD1
V gene: TRBV12-5
J gene: TRBJ2-7
CDR3 length: 11

CDR3 protein: CASRSGGYNSPLHF
CDR3 DNA: TGCGCCAGCAGGTCCGGAGGGTACAATTCACCCCTCCACTTT
clone size: .
D gene: .
V gene: TRBV5-1
J gene: TRBJ1-6
CDR3 length: 14

CDR3 protein: CASSSRGRNTGELFF
CDR3 DNA: TGTGCCAGCAGTAGCAGGGGTCGAAACACCGGGGAGCTGTTTTTT
clone size: .
D gene: .
V gene: TRBV6-1
J gene: TRBJ2-2
CDR3 length: 15

CDR3 protein: CASSLGRDFVSSANTEAFF
CDR3 DNA: TGTGCCAGCAGCTTGGGGCGGGACTTCGTGTCCAGTGCGAACACTGAAGCTTTCTTT
clone size: .
D gene: .
V gene: TRBV7-9
J gene: TRBJ1-1
CDR3 length: 19

CDR3 protein: CASSPYSGAVSEQYF
CDR3 DNA: TGTGCCAGCAGCCCATATAGCGGGGCCGTATCCGAGCAGTACTTC
clone size: .
D gene: TRBD2
V gene: TRBV9
J gene: TRBJ2-7
CDR3 length: 15

CDR3 protein: CASSPGYGYGYTF
CDR3 DNA: TGTGCCAGCAGCCCAGGGTATGGCTATGGCTACACCTTC
clone size: few
D gene: .
V gene: TRBV6-5
J gene: TRBJ1-2
CDR3 length: 13

CDR3 protein: CASSHRGWTEAFF
CDR3 DNA: TGTGCCAGCAGCCACAGGGGTTGGACTGAAGCTTTCTTT
clone size: .
D gene: .
V gene: TRBV14
J gene: TRBJ1-1
CDR3 length: 13

CDR3 protein: CASSLDLRNQPQHF
CDR3 DNA: TGTGCCAGCAGCTTAGATCTACGCAATCAGCCCCAGCATTTT
clone size: .
D gene: .
V gene: TRBV7-9
J gene: TRBJ1-5
CDR3 length: 14

CDR3 protein: CASRPGQRNTEAFF
CDR3 DNA: TGTGCCAGCAGACCCGGACAGAGGAACACTGAAGCTTTCTTT
clone size: .
D gene: .
V gene: TRBV9
J gene: TRBJ1-1
CDR3 length: 14

CDR3 protein: CASSLLRYSNQPQHF
CDR3 DNA: TGTGCCAGCAGCTTACTAAGATATAGCAATCAGCCCCAGCATTTT
clone size: .
D gene: .
V gene: TRBV5-6
J gene: TRBJ1-5
CDR3 length: 15

CDR3 protein: CASSLSAEYEQYF
CDR3 DNA: TGTGCCAGCAGCTTATCGGCGGAGTACGAGCAGTACTTC
clone size: .
D gene: .
V gene: TRBV7-3
J gene: TRBJ2-7
CDR3 length: 13

CDR3 protein: CASTQPPGAGTGKNYEQYF
CDR3 DNA: TGTGCCAGCACCCAACCCCCGGGAGCCGGGACAGGAAAGAACTACGAGCAGTACTTC
clone size: .
D gene: TRBD1
V gene: TRBV5-8
J gene: TRBJ2-7
CDR3 length: 19

CDR3 protein: CASSPTGTPGYTF
CDR3 DNA: TGTGCCAGCAGCCCCACCGGGACACCCGGCTACACCTTC
clone size: once
D gene: .
V gene: TRBV11-2
J gene: TRBJ1-2
CDR3 length: 13

CDR3 protein: CASTSGLAYEQYF
CDR3 DNA: TGTGCCAGCACCTCAGGGCTAGCCTACGAGCAGTACTTC
clone size: few
D gene: .
V gene: TRBV6-6
J gene: TRBJ2-7
CDR3 length: 13